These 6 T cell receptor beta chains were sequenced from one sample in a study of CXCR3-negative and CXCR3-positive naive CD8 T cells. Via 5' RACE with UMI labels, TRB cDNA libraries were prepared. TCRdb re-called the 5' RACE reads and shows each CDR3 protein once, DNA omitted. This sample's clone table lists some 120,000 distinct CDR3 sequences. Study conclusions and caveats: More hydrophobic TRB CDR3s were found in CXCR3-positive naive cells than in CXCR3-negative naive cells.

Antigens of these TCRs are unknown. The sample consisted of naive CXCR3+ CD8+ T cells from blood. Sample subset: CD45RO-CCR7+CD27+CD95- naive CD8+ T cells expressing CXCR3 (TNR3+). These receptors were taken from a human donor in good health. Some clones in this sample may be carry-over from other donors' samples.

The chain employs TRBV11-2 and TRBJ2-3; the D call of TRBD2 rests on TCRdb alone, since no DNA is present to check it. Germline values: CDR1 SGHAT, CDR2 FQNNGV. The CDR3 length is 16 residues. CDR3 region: CASSLGGGGVTDTQYF.

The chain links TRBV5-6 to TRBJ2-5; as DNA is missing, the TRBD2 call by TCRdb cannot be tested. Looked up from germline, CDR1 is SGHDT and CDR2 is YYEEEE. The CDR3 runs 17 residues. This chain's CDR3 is CASSEGASGSIQETQYF.

CDR3 amino acids: CASSFDGGSYNEQFF. The rearrangement uses TRBV27 and TRBJ2-1. Germline-derived CDR1 and CDR2 are MNHEY and SMNVEV (reference sequence). The CDR3 covers 15 residues.

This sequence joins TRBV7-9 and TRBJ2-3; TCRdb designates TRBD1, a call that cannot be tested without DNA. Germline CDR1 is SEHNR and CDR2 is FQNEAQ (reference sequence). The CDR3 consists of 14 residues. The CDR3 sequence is CASSLGETTDTQYF.

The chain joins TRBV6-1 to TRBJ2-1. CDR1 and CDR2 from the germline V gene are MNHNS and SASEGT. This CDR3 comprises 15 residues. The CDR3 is CASLLWGNSYNEQFF.

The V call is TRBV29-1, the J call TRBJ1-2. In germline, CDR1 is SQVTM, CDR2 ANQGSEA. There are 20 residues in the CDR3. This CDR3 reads CSVDDRVTWSGPAANYGYTF.